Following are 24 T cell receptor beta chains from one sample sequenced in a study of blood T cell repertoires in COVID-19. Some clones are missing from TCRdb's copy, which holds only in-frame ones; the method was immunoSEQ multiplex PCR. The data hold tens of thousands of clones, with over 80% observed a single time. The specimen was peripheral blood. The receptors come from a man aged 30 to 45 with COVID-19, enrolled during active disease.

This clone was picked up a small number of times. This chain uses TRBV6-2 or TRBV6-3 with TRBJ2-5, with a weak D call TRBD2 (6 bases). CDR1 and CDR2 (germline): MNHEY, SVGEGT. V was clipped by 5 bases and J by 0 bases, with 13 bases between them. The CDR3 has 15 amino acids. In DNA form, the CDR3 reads TGTGCCAGCAGTGCCCGGGACTCCTACCAAGAGACCCAGTACTTC. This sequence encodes CASSARDSYQETQYF.

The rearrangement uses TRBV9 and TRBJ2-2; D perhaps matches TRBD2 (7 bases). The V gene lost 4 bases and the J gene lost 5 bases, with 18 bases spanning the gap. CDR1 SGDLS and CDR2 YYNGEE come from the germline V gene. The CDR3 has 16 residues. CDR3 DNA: TGTGCCAGCAGCCCCCAGGTAGGGGGGGGAACCGGGGAGCTGTTTTTT. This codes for CASSPQVGGGTGELFF.

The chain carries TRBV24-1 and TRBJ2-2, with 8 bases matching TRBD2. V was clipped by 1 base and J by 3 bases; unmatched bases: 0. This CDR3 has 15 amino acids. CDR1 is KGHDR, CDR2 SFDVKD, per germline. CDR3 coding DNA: TGTGCCACCAGTGATTTACTAGCGGACACCGGGGAGCTGTTTTTT. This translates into CATSDLLADTGELFF.

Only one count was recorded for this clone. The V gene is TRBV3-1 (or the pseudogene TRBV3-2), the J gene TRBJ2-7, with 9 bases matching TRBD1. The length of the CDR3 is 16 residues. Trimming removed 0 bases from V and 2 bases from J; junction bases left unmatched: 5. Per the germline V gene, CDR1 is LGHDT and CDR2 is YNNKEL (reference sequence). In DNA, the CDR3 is TGTGCCAGCAGCCAAGAATGGAGACAGGGGGCCTACGAGCAGTACTTC. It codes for CASSQEWRQGAYEQYF.

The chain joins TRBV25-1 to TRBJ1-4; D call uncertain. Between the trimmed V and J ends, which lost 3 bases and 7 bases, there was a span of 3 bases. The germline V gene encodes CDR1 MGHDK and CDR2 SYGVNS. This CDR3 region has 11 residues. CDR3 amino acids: CASSESEKLFF. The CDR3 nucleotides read TGTGCCAGCAGTGAGAGTGAAAAACTGTTTTTT.

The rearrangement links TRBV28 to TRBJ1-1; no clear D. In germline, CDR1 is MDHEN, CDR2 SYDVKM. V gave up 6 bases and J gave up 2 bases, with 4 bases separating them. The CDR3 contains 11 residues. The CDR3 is CASRTNTEAFF. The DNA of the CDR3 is TGTGCCAGCAGAACAAACACTGAAGCTTTCTTT.

The CDR3 nucleotides are TGTGCCTGGAGTGACAGCTACGAGCAGTACTTC. Protein sequence: CAWSDSYEQYF. The V call is TRBV30, the J call TRBJ2-7; no clear D. From germline, CDR1 is GTSNPN and CDR2 SVGIG (reference sequence). V dropped 1 base and J dropped 3 bases, with 4 bases sitting between them. The CDR3 has 11 residues. Based on the CDR3 plus reference TRBV30 and TRBJ2-7, the full variable domain is SQTIHQWPATLVQPVGSPLSLECTVEGTSNPNLYWYRQAAGRGLQLLFYSVGIGQISSEVPQNLSASRPQDRQFILSSKKLLLSDSGFYLCAWSDSYEQYFGPGTRLTVT.

CDR3 loop: CASSPLRLVTGELFF. CDR3 DNA sequence: TGTGCCAGCAGTCCTTTGAGGTTGGTCACCGGGGAGCTGTTTTTT. The chain is built from TRBV27 and TRBJ2-2; D gene unclear. Germline V gene sequence: CDR1 MNHEY, CDR2 SMNVEV (reference sequence). The CDR3 covers 15 residues. The germline V and J ends were trimmed by 5 bases and 4 bases, with 14 bases remaining between them.

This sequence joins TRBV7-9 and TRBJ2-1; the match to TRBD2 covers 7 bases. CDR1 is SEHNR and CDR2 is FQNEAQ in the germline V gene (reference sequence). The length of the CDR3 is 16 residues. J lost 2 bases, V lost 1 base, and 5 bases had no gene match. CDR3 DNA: TGTGCCAGCAGCTTAGACGGGGGAGGGCCCTACAATGAGCAGTTCTTC. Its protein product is CASSLDGGGPYNEQFF.

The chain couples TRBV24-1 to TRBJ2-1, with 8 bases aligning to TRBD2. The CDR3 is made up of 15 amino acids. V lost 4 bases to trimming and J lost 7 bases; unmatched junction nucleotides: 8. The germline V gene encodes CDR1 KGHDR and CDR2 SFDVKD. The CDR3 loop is CATSDIAGRSNEQFF. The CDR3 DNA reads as TGTGCCACCAGTGACATAGCGGGGAGGTCGAATGAGCAGTTCTTC.

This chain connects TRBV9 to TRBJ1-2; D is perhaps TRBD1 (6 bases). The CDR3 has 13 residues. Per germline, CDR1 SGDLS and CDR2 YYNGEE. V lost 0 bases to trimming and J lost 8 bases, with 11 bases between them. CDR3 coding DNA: TGTGCCAGCAGCGTAGGGGGGCCCGGCGGCTACACCTTC. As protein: CASSVGGPGGYTF.

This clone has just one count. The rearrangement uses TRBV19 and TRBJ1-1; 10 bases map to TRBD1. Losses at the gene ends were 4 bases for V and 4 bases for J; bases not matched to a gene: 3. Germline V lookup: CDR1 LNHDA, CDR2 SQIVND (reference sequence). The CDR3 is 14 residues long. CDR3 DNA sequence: TGTGCCAGTAGTAGGGACAGGGGTGTCACTGAAGCTTTCTTT. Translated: CASSRDRGVTEAFF.

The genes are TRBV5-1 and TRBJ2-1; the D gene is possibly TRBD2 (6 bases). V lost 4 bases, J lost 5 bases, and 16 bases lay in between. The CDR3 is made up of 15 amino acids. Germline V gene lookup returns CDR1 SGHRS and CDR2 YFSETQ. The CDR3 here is CASSRARDWNNEQFF. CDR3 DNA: TGCGCCAGCAGCCGTGCCCGGGACTGGAACAATGAGCAGTTCTTC. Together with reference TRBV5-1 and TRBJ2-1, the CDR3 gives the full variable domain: KAGVTQTPRYLIKTRGQQVTLSCSPISGHRSVSWYQQTPGQGLQFLFEYFSETQRNKGNFPGRFSGRQFSNSRSEMNVSTLELGDSALYLCASSRARDWNNEQFFGPGTRLTVL.

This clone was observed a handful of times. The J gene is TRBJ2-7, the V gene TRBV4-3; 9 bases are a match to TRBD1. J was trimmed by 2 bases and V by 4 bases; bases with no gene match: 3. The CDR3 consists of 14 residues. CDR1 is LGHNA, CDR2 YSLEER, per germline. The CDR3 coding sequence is TGCGCCAGCAGCCGAAACAGGGGGCCCTACGAGCAGTACTTC. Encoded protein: CASSRNRGPYEQYF.

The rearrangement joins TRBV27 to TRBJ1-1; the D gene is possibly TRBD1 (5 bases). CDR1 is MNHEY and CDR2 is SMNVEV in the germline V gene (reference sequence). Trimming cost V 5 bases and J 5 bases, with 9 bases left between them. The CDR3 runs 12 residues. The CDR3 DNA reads TGTGCCAGCAGTGGGGGGGTGACTGAAGCTTTCTTT. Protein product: CASSGGVTEAFF.

The CDR3 is CASSPRTENTEAFF. CDR3 DNA: TGTGCCAGCTCACCACGGACAGAGAACACTGAAGCTTTCTTT. This chain connects TRBV18 to TRBJ1-1; D may be TRBD1 (6 bases). CDR3 length equals 14 residues. CDR1 KGHSH and CDR2 LQKENI come from the germline V gene. With 1 base removed from V and 1 base from J, the gap between germline ends came to 7 bases.

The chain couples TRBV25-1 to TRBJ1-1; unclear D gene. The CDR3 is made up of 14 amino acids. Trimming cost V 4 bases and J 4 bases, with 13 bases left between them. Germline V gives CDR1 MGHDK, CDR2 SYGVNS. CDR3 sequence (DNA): TGTGCCAGCAGTGCGGATAGACCTAGCACTGAAGCTTTCTTT. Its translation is CASSADRPSTEAFF.

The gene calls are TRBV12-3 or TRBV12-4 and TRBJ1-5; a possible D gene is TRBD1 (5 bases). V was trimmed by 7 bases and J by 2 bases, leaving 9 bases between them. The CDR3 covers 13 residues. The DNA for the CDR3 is TGTGCCAGCACCTTAGGGGGCAATCAGCCCCAGCATTTT. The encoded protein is CASTLGGNQPQHF.

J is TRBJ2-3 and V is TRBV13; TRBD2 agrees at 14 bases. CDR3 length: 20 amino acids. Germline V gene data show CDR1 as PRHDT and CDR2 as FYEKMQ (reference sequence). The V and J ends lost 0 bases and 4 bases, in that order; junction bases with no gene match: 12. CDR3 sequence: CASSLGETSGRAWVPDTQYF. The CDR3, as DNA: TGTGCCAGCAGCTTAGGCGAGACTAGCGGGAGGGCGTGGGTCCCAGATACGCAGTATTTT. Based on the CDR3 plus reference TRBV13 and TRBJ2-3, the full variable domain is AAGVIQSPRHLIKEKRETATLKCYPIPRHDTVYWYQQGPGQDPQFLISFYEKMQSDKGSIPDRFSAQQFSDYHSELNMSSLELGDSALYFCASSLGETSGRAWVPDTQYFGPGTRLTVL.

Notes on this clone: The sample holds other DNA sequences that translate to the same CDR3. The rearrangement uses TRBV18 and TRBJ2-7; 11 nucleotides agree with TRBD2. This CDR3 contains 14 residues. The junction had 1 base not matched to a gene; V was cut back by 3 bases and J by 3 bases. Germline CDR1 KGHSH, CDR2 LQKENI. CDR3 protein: CASSPGTSGYEQYF. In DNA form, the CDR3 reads TGTGCCAGCTCACCCGGGACTAGCGGCTACGAGCAGTACTTC.

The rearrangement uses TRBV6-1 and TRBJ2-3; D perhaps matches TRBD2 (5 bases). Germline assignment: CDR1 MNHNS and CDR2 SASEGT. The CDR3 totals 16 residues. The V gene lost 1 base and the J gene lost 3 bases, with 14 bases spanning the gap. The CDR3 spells CASSEGIGGGTDTQYF. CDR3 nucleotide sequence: TGTGCCAGCAGTGAAGGAATAGGAGGCGGGACAGATACGCAGTATTTT.

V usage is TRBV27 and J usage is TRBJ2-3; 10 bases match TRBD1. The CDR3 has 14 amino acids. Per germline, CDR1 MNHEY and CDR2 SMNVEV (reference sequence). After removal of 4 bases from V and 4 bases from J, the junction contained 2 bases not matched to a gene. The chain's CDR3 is CASSWGQGSDTQYF. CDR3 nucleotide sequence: TGTGCCAGCAGTTGGGGACAGGGGTCAGATACGCAGTATTTT.

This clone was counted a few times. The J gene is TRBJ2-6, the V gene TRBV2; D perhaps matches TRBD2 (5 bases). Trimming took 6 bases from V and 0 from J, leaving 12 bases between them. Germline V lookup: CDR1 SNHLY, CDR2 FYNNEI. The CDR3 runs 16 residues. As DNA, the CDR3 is TGTGCCAGCAGGTACCTACGGGACTCTGGGGCCAACGTCCTGACTTTC. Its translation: CASRYLRDSGANVLTF.

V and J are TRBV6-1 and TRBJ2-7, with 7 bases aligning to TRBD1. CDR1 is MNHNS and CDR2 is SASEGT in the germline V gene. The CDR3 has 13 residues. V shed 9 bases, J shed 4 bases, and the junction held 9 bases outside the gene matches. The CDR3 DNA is TGTGCCAGTCTACTTACAGGGGAATACGAGCAGTACTTC. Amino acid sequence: CASLLTGEYEQYF.